This T cell receptor (beta chain) stems from a study of glioma-infiltrating T cells after dendritic cell vaccination (dated by TCRdb to 2016 to 2017). With regard to the full study: The cohort included around 15 glioblastoma patients drawn from Phase I and II dendritic cell vaccination trials, of whom 9 were newly diagnosed and 6 had recurrent disease. TCR sequencing metrics, including TIL content and tumor-blood repertoire overlap, were correlated with survival after dendritic cell vaccination. The vaccine consisted of monocyte-derived dendritic cells cultured less than nine days with IL-4 and GM-CSF, then pulsed overnight with autologous tumor lysate. Each patient was given three intradermal dendritic cell vaccine injections, spaced two weeks apart, in the arm below the axilla. Patients received autologous tumor lysate-pulsed dendritic cell vaccination between about 2002 and 2013. In glioblastoma patients vaccinated with dendritic cells, deep sequencing of TCR beta CDR3 regions served to measure the amount of tumor-infiltrating lymphocytes and to compare repertoires between tumor and blood.

In this sample, this clone turned up a few times. Its cognate antigen has yet to be identified. No much larger clone exists at a distance of one base, and base qualities are not known. Selection of patients required sufficient residual fresh-frozen tumor tissue and over two years of available survival data. An isocitrate dehydrogenase mutation was not carried by any of the glioblastoma patients, although molecular status was otherwise variable. PBMC were collected before vaccination, two weeks after the third vaccination, and at tumor progression if tumor progression occurred. The Qiagen DNeasy Blood extraction Kit was used for extraction of genomic DNA. The immunoSEQ assay amplified TCRB CDR3 regions from approximately 2 micrograms of genomic DNA, or from all available DNA when less than that amount was available. The multiplex PCR employed 60 forward primers targeting TCR V beta segments and 13 reverse primers targeting J beta segments. Synthetic control templates were spiked into each sample at limiting dilution to estimate reads per starting template. The Illumina HiSeq System generated 87 bp sequencing reads. The paper's data handling went like this. PCR and sequencing errors were removed by merging closely related sequences with a nearest neighbor algorithm. TCR overlap was measured as the percentage of unique tumor TCR beta sequences that were also present in the peripheral blood of the same patient. In TCRdb, the immuneACCESS table is reduced to in-frame sequences with V and J assigned. These tables do not hold every clone; where another copy was compared, an unresolved V gene accounts for under half, and the others remain unexplained. From that table come the V and J calls and clone size; the DNA was used to work out D and trimming. This sample lists 71,000 or so clones; 80% to 85% were detected once. Less than 8% of the sample rests with the top ten.

Germline trimming amounts to 4 bases on V and 3 bases on J, with 10 as the count of junction bases outside the gene matches. Taken from cysteine to phenylalanine, the CDR3 has 16 residues. The only DNA kept is the CDR3, 48 bases in frame from the first base. Reading the germline V gene gives CDR1 KGHSH and CDR2 LQKENI. The paper's findings and limits, for the study overall: No direct relationship between TCR clonality and survival was found, suggesting that a diverse polyclonal response may matter. The TCR overlap response model with three groups was called speculative and said to need prospective validation. Higher estimated pretreatment TIL content predicted longer time to progression and overall survival after dendritic cell vaccination. The cohort was small and heterogeneous, and full blood and tumor sets were available for few patients, with initial-recurrent tumor pairs available for even fewer patients.

In this chain, TRBV18 is recombined with TRBJ1-2; TRBD1 matches 8 bases in the middle. Sequenced here: blood, sampled before dendritic cell vaccination. The receptor was isolated from a human donor with glioblastoma. The CDR3 sequence is CASSRDRTGSDYGYTF. The DNA sequence follows: TGTGCCAGCTCACGGGACAGGACCGGTTCGGACTATGGCTACACCTTC.